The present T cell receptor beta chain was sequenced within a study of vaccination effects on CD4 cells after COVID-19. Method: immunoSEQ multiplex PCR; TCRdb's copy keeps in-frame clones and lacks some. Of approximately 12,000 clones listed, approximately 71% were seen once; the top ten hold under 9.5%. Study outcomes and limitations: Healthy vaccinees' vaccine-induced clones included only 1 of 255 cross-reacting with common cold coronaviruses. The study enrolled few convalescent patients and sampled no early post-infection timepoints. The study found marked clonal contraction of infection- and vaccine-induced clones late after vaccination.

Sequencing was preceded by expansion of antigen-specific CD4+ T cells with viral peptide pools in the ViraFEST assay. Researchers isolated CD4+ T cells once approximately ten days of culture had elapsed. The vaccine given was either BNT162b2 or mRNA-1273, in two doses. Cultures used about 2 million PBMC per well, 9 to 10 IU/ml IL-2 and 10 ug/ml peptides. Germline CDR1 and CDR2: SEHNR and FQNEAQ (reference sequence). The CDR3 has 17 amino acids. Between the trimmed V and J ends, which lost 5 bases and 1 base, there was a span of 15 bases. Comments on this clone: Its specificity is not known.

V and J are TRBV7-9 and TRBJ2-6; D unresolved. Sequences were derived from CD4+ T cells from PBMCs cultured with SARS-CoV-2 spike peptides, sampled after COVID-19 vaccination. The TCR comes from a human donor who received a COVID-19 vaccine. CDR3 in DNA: TGTGCCAGCAGCACCGAAGCGAGACTGTCTGGGGCCAACGTCCTGACTTTC. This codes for CASSTEARLSGANVLTF.